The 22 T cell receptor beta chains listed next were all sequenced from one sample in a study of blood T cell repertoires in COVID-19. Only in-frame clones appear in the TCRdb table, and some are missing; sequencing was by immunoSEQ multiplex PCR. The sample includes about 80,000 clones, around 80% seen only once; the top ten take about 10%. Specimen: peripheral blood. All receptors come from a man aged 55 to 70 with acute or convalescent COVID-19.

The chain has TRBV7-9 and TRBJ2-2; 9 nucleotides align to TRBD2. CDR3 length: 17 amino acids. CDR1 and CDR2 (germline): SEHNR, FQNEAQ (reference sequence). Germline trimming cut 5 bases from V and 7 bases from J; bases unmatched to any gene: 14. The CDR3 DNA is TGTGCCAGCAGCCCTCCTCCTAGCGGGGAAGGGAGCGGGGAGCTGTTTTTT. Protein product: CASSPPPSGEGSGELFF.

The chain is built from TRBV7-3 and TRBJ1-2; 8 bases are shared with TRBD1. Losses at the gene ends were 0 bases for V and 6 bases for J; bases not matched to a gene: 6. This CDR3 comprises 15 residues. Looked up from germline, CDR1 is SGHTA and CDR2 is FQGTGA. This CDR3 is CASSLTAGQVDGYTF. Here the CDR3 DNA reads TGTGCCAGCAGCTTAACGGCGGGACAGGTGGATGGCTACACCTTC.

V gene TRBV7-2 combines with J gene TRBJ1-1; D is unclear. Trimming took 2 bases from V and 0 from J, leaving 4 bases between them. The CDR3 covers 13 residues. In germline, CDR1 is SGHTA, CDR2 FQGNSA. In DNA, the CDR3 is TGTGCCAGCAGCTTACAGATGAACACTGAAGCTTTCTTT. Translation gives CASSLQMNTEAFF.

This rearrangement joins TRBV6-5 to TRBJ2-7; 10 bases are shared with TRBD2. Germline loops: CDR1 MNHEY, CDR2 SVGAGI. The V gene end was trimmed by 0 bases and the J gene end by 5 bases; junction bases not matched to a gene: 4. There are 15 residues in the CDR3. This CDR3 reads CASSYSLAGAHEQYF. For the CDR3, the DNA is TGTGCCAGCAGTTACTCCCTAGCGGGAGCCCACGAGCAGTACTTC.

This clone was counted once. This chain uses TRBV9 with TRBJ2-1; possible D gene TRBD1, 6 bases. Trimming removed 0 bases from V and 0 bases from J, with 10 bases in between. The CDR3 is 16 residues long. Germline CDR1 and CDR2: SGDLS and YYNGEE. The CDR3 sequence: CASSVALGASYNEQFF. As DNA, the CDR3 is TGTGCCAGCAGCGTAGCTTTGGGGGCCTCCTACAATGAGCAGTTCTTC.

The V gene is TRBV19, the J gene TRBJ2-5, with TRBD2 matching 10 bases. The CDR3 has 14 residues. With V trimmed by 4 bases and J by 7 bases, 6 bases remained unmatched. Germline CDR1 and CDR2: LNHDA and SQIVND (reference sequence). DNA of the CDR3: TGTGCCAGTAGTAAAGCGGGAGGGCCGGGGACCCAGTACTTC. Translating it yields CASSKAGGPGTQYF.

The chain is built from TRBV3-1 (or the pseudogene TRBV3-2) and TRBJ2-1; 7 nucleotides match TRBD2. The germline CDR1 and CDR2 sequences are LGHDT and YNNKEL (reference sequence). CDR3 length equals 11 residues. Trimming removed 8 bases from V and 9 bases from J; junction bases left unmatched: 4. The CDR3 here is CASDGGGEQFF. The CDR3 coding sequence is TGTGCCAGCGATGGCGGGGGTGAGCAGTTCTTC.

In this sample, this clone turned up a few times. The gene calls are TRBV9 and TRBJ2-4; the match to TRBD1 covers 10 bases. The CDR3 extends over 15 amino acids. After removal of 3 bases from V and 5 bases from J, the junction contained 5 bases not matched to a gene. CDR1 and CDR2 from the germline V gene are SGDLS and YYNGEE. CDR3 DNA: TGTGCCAGCAGCGCCCCCGGGACAGGGGAAAACATTCAGTACTTC. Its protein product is CASSAPGTGENIQYF.

The CDR3 nucleotides are TGCGCCAGCGCGCAGATGGGACTAGGGACCGGGGAGCTGTTTTTT. This gives the protein CASAQMGLGTGELFF. V gene TRBV5-1 combines with J gene TRBJ2-2; TRBD2 matches at 8 bases. From germline, CDR1 is SGHRS and CDR2 YFSETQ. The V and J ends lost 7 bases and 5 bases, in that order; junction bases with no gene match: 10. The CDR3 runs to 15 residues.

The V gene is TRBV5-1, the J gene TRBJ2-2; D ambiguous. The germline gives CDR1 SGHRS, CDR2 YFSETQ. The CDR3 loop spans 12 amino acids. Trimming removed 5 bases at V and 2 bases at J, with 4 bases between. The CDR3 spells CASRQNTGELFF. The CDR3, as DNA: TGCGCCAGCAGACAAAACACCGGGGAGCTGTTTTTT.

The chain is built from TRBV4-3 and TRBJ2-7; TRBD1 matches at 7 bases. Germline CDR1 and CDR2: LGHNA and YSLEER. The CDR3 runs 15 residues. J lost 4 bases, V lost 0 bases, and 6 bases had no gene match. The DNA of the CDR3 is TGCGCCAGCAGCCAAGATTGGCAGGGGGTTTACGAGCAGTACTTC. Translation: CASSQDWQGVYEQYF.

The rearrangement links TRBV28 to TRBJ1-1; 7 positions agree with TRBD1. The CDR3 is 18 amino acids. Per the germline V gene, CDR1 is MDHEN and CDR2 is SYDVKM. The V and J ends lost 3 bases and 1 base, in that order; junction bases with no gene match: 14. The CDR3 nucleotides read TGTGCCAGCAGTTTGTGGGGGACAGAGCGAAGGGGGAACACTGAAGCTTTCTTT. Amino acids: CASSLWGTERRGNTEAFF.

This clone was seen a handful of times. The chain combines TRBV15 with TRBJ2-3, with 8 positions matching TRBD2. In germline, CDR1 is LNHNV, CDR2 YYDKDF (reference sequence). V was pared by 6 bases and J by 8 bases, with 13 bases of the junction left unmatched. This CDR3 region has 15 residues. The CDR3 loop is CATRAGVTNYGTQYF. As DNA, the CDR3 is TGTGCCACCAGAGCGGGAGTTACGAACTACGGTACGCAGTATTTT.

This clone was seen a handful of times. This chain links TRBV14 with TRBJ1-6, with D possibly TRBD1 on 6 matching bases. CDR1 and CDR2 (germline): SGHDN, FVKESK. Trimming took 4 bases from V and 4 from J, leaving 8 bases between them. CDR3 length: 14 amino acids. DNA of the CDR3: TGTGCCAGCAGCCTGGGACATTATAATTCACCCCTCCACTTT. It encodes CASSLGHYNSPLHF.

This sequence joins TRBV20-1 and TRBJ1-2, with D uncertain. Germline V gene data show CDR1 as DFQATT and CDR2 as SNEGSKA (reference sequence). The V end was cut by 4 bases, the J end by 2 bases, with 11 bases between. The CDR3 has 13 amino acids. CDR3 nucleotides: TGCAGTGCTATTGACCAGTCCAACTATGGCTACACCTTC. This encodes CSAIDQSNYGYTF.

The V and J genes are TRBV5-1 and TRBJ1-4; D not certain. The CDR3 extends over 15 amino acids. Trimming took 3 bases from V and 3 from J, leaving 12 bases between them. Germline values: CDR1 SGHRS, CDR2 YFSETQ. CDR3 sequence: CASSSSSEPNEKLFF. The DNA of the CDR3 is TGCGCCAGCAGCTCATCTAGCGAACCTAATGAAAAACTGTTTTTT.

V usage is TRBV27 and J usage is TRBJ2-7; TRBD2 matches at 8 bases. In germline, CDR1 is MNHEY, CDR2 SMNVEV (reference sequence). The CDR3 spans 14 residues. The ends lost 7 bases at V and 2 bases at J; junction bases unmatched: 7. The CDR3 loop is CASTFAGGPYEQYF. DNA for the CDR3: TGTGCCAGCACGTTCGCGGGGGGCCCCTACGAGCAGTACTTC.

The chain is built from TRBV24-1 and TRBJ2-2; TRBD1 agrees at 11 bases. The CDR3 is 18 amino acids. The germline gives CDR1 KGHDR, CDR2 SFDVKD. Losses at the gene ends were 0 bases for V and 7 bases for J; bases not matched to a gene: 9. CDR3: CATSDLQVPGQGVGELFF. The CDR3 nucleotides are TGTGCCACCAGTGATTTGCAGGTCCCGGGACAGGGGGTCGGGGAGCTGTTTTTT.

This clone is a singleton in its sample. This CDR3 reads CASSESYGAQYGYTF. CDR3 in DNA: TGTGCCAGCAGCGAGAGCTATGGGGCTCAATATGGCTACACCTTC. This chain links TRBV9 with TRBJ1-2, with a weak D call TRBD1 (5 bases). The CDR3 is made up of 15 amino acids. The germline V and J ends were trimmed by 3 bases and 5 bases, with 17 bases remaining between them. CDR1 is SGDLS, CDR2 YYNGEE, per germline.

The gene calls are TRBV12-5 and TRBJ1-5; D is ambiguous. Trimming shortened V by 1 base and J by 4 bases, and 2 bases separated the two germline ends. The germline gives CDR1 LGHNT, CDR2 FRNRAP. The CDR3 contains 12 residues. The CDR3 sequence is CASGLANQPQHF. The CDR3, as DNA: TGTGCTAGTGGTTTGGCAAATCAGCCCCAGCATTTT.

This CDR3 is CASSARTGPMNTEAFF. The CDR3 DNA is TGTGCCAGCAGCGCCCGGACAGGACCCATGAACACTGAAGCTTTCTTT. The chain employs TRBV11-2 and TRBJ1-1; 7 nucleotides line up with TRBD1. The CDR3 totals 16 residues. Germline CDR1 is SGHAT and CDR2 is FQNNGV. V lost 5 bases to trimming and J lost 0 bases; unmatched junction nucleotides: 9.

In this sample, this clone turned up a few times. For the CDR3, the DNA is TGTGCCAGCAGCTGGGTCAAGGGGGTCAATCAGCCCCAGCATTTT. Translating it yields CASSWVKGVNQPQHF. The rearrangement uses TRBV7-2 and TRBJ1-5; weak D call: TRBD1 (6 bases). CDR1 is SGHTA, CDR2 FQGNSA, per germline. The CDR3 totals 15 residues. V was shortened by 4 bases and J by 3 bases, with 13 bases between the two germline ends.